This TCR beta chain emerged from a study of T cell clones after liver transplantation (dated by TCRdb to the late 2010s). Looking at the study overall: Samples were obtained from ITN030ST, a randomized trial in which withdrawal of immunosuppression was attempted within 2 years of liver transplantation. Third party-reactive TCRbeta sequences from pre-transplant MLRs were also identified as an antigen-independent comparator for donor-reactive sequences. To count as tolerant, a recipient had to stay completely off immunosuppression for at least one year without liver enzymes climbing beyond twice the upper limit of normal. Blood samples were collected pre-transplant, pre-randomization before withdrawal, and post-randomization after either full withdrawal or failed withdrawal. Donor-reactive T cell clones were identified by TCRbeta sequencing after a pre-transplant mixed lymphocyte reaction and then tracked in post-transplant blood. A cohort of 8 liver transplant recipients was studied, of whom 3 were classified as tolerant and 5 as non-tolerant. Three of the eight recipients were HCV-positive; the others were transplanted for non-autoimmune, non-viral indications. The subjects received no induction therapy and were kept on standard immunosuppression until randomization at 12-24 months post-transplant. The paper as a whole reports these results and caveats: Because allograft tissue specimens were not available, migration of donor-reactive T cells into the graft, rather than deletion, may have occurred. A significant post-transplant decrease in circulating donor-reactive CD4 TCRbeta sequences was observed in most of the 8 subjects, irrespective of tolerance or HCV status. Donor-reactive sequences decreased more than third party-reactive sequences, which suggests partial antigen-specific deletion that was not related to withdrawal success. Low numbers of available donor cells limited the measurable donor-reactive repertoire in a couple of subjects. When repertoire turnover was accounted for, significantly reduced detection of donor-reactive sequences was found in 7 of 8 subjects for CD4 and in 8 of 8 subjects for CD8. Because of small, heterogeneous patient numbers and non-standardized post-transplant time points, the conclusions were only preliminary.

Frozen genomic DNA underwent high-throughput TCRbeta CDR3 sequencing by immunoSEQ, including PCR amplification, mapping, bias correction and internal controls. The authors' analysis ran thus. Only productive rearrangements were retained, and each unique TCRbeta sequence was defined by its CDR3 nucleotide sequence together with its V and J gene. For a sequence to be called donor-reactive, it needed a frequency of at least 0.01% and at least 5-fold expansion in CFSE-low cells compared with unstimulated pre-transplant cells. To ensure at least 90% detection power, minimum frequency thresholds were set for each subject based on that subject's lowest-template unstimulated sample. Jensen-Shannon divergence between the top 1000 TCRbeta sequences post- versus pre-transplant served as the measure of repertoire turnover. Changes in detection of donor-reactive sequences were tested with two-sided Fisher's exact tests. TCRdb took this table from immuneACCESS and kept in-frame rearrangements with V and J called. Such tables lack part of the clones; where checked against another copy, unresolved V genes explain under half of the gap, and the rest is unexplained. V and J calls and clone size are copied from that table; D and trimming were computed from the DNA. The sample records around 60,000 clones, 65% to 75% of which are singletons. The top ten clonotypes cover roughly 15% of the sample.

In the case of this clone: Its antigen is not yet known. Per-base quality was not reported, and no clone a single base away is much larger than it.

In the paper's terms, the time point label means: pre-transplant. Unstimulated PBMCs, after thawing, were stained for CD3, CD4 and CD8 and then FACS-sorted into CD3+CD4+ and CD3+CD8+ populations. Randomization to immunosuppression withdrawal applied to every one of the 8 studied subjects. The Qiagen DNeasy Blood and Tissue Kit was used for genomic DNA isolation. V is reduced by 1 base and J by 11 bases, leaving a spacing of 17 bases between them. CDR1 is given as SGHDN and CDR2 as FVKESK, both from the germline V gene. There are 15 amino acids in the CDR3, from cysteine to phenylalanine inclusive. Only the CDR3 portion is preserved as DNA: 45 bases, with reading frame beginning at the first base.

The sample in question was CD4+ T cells from blood, obtained before liver transplant. This receptor was obtained from a human donor who received a liver transplant. Recombination joined TRBV14 with TRBJ1-4, with TRBD1 as a weak D call on 6 bases. The nucleotide sequence is given as TGTGCCAGCAGCCAAGCCGGGACACTAAGGGGTAAACTGTTTTTT. This gives the protein CASSQAGTLRGKLFF.